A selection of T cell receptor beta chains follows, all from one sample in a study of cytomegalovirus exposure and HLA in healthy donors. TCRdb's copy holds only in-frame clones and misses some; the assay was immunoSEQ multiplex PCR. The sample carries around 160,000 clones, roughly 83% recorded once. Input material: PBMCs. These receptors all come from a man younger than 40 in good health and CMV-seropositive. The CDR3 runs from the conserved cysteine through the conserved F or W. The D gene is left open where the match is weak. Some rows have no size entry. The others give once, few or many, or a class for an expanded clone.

CDR3 protein: CASSLSGGASYEQYF; CDR3 DNA: TGTGCCAGCAGCTTGTCGGGGGGAGCGAGCTACGAGCAGTACTTC; clone size: -; J gene: TRBJ2-7; V gene: TRBV5-4; D gene: TRBD2
CDR3 protein: CASSVGAGWDTEAFF; CDR3 DNA: TGTGCCAGCAGCGTAGGGGCAGGGTGGGACACTGAAGCTTTCTTT; clone size: -; J gene: TRBJ1-1; V gene: TRBV9; D gene: -
CDR3 protein: CASSQGYGYTF; CDR3 DNA: TGTGCCAGCAGTCAGGGCTATGGCTACACCTTC; clone size: -; J gene: TRBJ1-2; V gene: TRBV6-5; D gene: -
CDR3 protein: CASRPQGISNQPQHF; CDR3 DNA: TGTGCCAGCAGACCCCAGGGTATTAGCAATCAGCCCCAGCATTTT; clone size: -; J gene: TRBJ1-5; V gene: TRBV28; D gene: -
CDR3 protein: CASSPFGQGLGGHNQPQHF; CDR3 DNA: TGTGCCAGCTCACCCTTCGGACAGGGGTTGGGGGGTCACAATCAGCCCCAGCATTTT; clone size: -; J gene: TRBJ1-5; V gene: TRBV18; D gene: TRBD1
CDR3 protein: CASSTGQVIGLVSNEQFF; CDR3 DNA: TGTGCCAGCAGCACGGGACAAGTTATTGGACTAGTCTCGAATGAGCAGTTCTTC; clone size: -; J gene: TRBJ2-1; V gene: TRBV5-4; D gene: -
CDR3 protein: CASSFIRGPNTIYF; CDR3 DNA: TGTGCCAGCAGTTTTATCAGGGGGCCGAACACCATATATTTT; clone size: -; J gene: TRBJ1-3; V gene: TRBV7-9; D gene: TRBD1
CDR3 protein: CASTPEGQGSGYTF; CDR3 DNA: TGTGCCAGCACCCCCGAAGGACAGGGTTCTGGCTACACCTTC; clone size: -; J gene: TRBJ1-2; V gene: TRBV6-1; D gene: TRBD1
CDR3 protein: CASSLGGTTSYEQYF; CDR3 DNA: TGCGCCAGCAGCTTGGGCGGAACAACCTCCTACGAGCAGTACTTC; clone size: -; J gene: TRBJ2-7; V gene: TRBV5-1; D gene: -
CDR3 protein: CASIGASGSTEAFF; CDR3 DNA: TGTGCCAGCATCGGTGCCTCCGGTAGCACTGAAGCTTTCTTT; clone size: few; J gene: TRBJ1-1; V gene: TRBV7-9; D gene: -
CDR3 protein: CAWRDREVLAYEQYF; CDR3 DNA: TGTGCCTGGCGAGACAGGGAGGTATTAGCCTACGAGCAGTACTTC; clone size: few; J gene: TRBJ2-7; V gene: TRBV30; D gene: -
CDR3 protein: CASSPGTSDETQYF; CDR3 DNA: TGTGCCAGCAGCCCCGGGACTAGCGATGAGACCCAGTACTTC; clone size: -; J gene: TRBJ2-5; V gene: TRBV5-4; D gene: TRBD2
CDR3 protein: CAWSWGGYEQYF; CDR3 DNA: TGTGCCTGGAGTTGGGGGGGCTACGAGCAGTACTTC; clone size: -; J gene: TRBJ2-7; V gene: TRBV30; D gene: TRBD2
CDR3 protein: CASSIRLAGEMYEQYF; CDR3 DNA: TGTGCCAGTAGTATCCGCCTAGCGGGGGAAATGTACGAGCAGTACTTC; clone size: -; J gene: TRBJ2-7; V gene: TRBV19; D gene: TRBD2
CDR3 protein: CASSLRTGGAGELFF; CDR3 DNA: TGTGCCAGCAGCCTCCGGACAGGGGGGGCCGGGGAGCTGTTTTTT; clone size: -; J gene: TRBJ2-2; V gene: TRBV7-2; D gene: TRBD1
CDR3 protein: CASADRVVYEQYF; CDR3 DNA: TGTGCCAGCGCCGACAGGGTAGTCTACGAGCAGTACTTC; clone size: -; J gene: TRBJ2-7; V gene: TRBV28; D gene: TRBD1
CDR3 protein: CATSRIYSYEQYF; CDR3 DNA: TGTGCCACCAGTCGCATCTACTCCTACGAGCAGTACTTC; clone size: -; J gene: TRBJ2-7; V gene: TRBV15; D gene: -
CDR3 protein: CASSSSRGRSVGYGYTF; CDR3 DNA: TGTGCCAGCAGCTCATCGAGGGGGCGATCGGTGGGCTATGGCTACACCTTC; clone size: -; J gene: TRBJ1-2; V gene: TRBV7-9; D gene: TRBD1
CDR3 protein: CASSLGTGAYQPQHF; CDR3 DNA: TGTGCCAGCAGCTTGGGTACAGGGGCCTATCAGCCCCAGCATTTT; clone size: -; J gene: TRBJ1-5; V gene: TRBV5-6; D gene: TRBD1
CDR3 protein: CASSVGQGVYGYTF; CDR3 DNA: TGTGCCAGCAGTGTGGGACAGGGAGTCTATGGCTACACCTTC; clone size: -; J gene: TRBJ1-2; V gene: TRBV9; D gene: TRBD1
CDR3 protein: CASRSGLAGTDTQYF; CDR3 DNA: TGTGCCAGCAGGTCGGGACTAGCGGGCACAGATACGCAGTATTTT; clone size: -; J gene: TRBJ2-3; V gene: TRBV5-4; D gene: TRBD2
CDR3 protein: CASSSSSDEQFF; CDR3 DNA: TGTGCCAGCAGCTCCTCTAGCGATGAGCAGTTCTTC; clone size: -; J gene: TRBJ2-1; V gene: TRBV7-9; D gene: -
CDR3 protein: CASSAGRGNEQFF; CDR3 DNA: TGTGCCAGCAGTGCTGGTAGGGGCAATGAGCAGTTCTTC; clone size: -; J gene: TRBJ2-1; V gene: TRBV11-2; D gene: -
CDR3 protein: CASSLALADYNEQFF; CDR3 DNA: TGTGCCAGCAGCTTGGCCCTAGCGGACTACAATGAGCAGTTCTTC; clone size: -; J gene: TRBJ2-1; V gene: TRBV5-6; D gene: TRBD2
CDR3 protein: CASSAPGDYEQYF; CDR3 DNA: TGTGCCAGCAGCGCTCCGGGGGACTACGAGCAGTACTTC; clone size: -; J gene: TRBJ2-7; V gene: TRBV5-4; D gene: -
CDR3 protein: CASSAGFSNQPQHF; CDR3 DNA: TGTGCCAGCAGCGCAGGATTTAGCAATCAGCCCCAGCATTTT; clone size: medium-sized; J gene: TRBJ1-5; V gene: TRBV6-1; D gene: -